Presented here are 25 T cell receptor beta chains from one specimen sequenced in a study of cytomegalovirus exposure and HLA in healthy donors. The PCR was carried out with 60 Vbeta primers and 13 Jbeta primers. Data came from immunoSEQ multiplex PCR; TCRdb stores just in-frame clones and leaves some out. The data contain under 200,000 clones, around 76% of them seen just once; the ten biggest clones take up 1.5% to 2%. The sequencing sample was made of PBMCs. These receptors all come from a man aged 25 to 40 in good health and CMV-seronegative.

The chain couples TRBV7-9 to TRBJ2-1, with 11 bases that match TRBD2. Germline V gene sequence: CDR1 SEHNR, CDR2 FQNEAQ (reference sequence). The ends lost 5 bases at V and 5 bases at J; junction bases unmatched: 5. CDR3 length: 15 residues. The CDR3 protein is CASSEGLAVNNEQFF. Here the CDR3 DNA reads TGTGCCAGCAGCGAGGGACTAGCGGTAAACAATGAGCAGTTCTTC.

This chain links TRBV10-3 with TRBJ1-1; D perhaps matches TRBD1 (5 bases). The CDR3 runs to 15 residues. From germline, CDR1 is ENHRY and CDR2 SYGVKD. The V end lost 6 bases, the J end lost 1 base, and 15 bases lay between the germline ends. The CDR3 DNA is TGTGCCATCAGGCGGGGGGTAGAGGGGAACACTGAAGCTTTCTTT. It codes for CAIRRGVEGNTEAFF.

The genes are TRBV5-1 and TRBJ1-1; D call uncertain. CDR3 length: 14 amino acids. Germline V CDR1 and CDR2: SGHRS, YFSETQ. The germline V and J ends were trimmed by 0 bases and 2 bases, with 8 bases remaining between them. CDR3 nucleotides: TGCGCCAGCAGCTTGGACAGTTTTAACACTGAAGCTTTCTTT. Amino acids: CASSLDSFNTEAFF.

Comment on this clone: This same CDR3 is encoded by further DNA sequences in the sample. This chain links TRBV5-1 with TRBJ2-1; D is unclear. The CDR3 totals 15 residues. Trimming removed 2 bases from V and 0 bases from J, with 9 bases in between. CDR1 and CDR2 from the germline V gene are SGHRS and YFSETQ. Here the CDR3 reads CASSLVDSSYNEQFF. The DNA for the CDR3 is TGCGCCAGCAGCTTAGTAGATAGCTCCTACAATGAGCAGTTCTTC.

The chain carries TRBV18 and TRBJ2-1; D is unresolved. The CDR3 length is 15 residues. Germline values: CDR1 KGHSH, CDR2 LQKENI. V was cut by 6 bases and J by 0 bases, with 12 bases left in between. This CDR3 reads CASSPEIASYNEQFF. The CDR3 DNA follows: TGTGCCAGCTCCCCTGAGATAGCCTCCTACAATGAGCAGTTCTTC.

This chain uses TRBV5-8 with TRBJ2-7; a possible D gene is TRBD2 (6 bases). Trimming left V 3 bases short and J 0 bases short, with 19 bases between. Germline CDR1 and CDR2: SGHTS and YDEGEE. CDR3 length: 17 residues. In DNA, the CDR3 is TGTGCCAGCAGCTGGGGGGTTTTTCGCGGGGCCTCCTACGAGCAGTACTTC. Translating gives CASSWGVFRGASYEQYF.

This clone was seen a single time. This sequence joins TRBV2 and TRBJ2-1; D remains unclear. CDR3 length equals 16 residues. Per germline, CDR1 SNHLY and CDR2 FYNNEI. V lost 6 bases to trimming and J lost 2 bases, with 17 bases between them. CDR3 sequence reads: CASSQRPVAAYNEQFF. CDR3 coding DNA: TGTGCCAGCAGCCAAAGACCGGTGGCGGCCTACAATGAGCAGTTCTTC.

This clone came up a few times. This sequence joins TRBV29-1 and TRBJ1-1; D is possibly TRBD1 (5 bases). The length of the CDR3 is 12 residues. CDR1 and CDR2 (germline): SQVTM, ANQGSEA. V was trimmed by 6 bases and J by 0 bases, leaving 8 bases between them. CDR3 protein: CSVGTLNTEAFF. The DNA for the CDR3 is TGCAGCGTGGGGACTCTGAACACTGAAGCTTTCTTT.

CDR3 nucleotide sequence: TGTGCCAGCAGGGTGACAGTGAAGAACACTGAAGCTTTCTTT. Its protein product is CASRVTVKNTEAFF. This chain joins TRBV2 and TRBJ1-1, with a weak D call TRBD1 (5 bases). Germline lookup yields CDR1 SNHLY and CDR2 FYNNEI. The CDR3 has 14 residues. V gave up 6 bases and J gave up 1 base, with 12 bases separating them.

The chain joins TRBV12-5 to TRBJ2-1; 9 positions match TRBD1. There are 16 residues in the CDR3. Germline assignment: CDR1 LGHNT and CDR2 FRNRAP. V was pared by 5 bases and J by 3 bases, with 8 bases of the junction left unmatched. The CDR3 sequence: CASGKGQGDFYNEQFF. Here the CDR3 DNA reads TGTGCTAGTGGTAAGGGACAGGGAGACTTCTACAATGAGCAGTTCTTC.

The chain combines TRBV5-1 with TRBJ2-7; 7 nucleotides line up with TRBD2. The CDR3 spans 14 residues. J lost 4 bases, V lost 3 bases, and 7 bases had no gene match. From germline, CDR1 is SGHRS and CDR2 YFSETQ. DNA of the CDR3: TGCGCCAGCAGCTCTGCGGGAGAGGGGTACGAGCAGTACTTC. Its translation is CASSSAGEGYEQYF.

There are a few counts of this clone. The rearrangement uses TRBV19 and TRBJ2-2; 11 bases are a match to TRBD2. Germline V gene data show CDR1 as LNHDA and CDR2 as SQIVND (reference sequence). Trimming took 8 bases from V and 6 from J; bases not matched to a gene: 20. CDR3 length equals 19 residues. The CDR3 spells CASERGLLAGGSVPGELFF. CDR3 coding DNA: TGTGCCAGTGAACGAGGATTGCTAGCGGGAGGAAGCGTCCCCGGGGAGCTGTTTTTT.

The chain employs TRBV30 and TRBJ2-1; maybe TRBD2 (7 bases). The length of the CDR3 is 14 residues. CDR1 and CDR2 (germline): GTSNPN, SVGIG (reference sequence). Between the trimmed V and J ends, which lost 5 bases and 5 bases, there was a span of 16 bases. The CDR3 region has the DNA TGTGCCTGGGGGGGGGCACGGATTAACAATGAGCAGTTCTTC. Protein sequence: CAWGGARINNEQFF.

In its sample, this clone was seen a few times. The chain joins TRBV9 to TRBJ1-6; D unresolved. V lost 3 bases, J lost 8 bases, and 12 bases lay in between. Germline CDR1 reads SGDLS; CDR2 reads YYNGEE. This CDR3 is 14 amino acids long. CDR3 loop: CASSGKRRDSPLHF. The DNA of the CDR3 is TGTGCCAGCAGCGGAAAGAGGAGGGATTCACCCCTCCACTTT.

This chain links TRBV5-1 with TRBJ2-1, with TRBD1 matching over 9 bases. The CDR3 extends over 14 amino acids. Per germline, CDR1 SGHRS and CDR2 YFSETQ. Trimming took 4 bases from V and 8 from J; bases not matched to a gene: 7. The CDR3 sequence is CASSRATGGDEQFF. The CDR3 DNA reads TGCGCCAGCAGCAGGGCGACAGGGGGAGATGAGCAGTTCTTC.

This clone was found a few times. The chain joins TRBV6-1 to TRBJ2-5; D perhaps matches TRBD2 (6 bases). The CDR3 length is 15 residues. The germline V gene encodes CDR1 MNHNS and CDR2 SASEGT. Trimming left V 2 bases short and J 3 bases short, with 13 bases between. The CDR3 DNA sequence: TGTGCCAGCAGTGAACTAGCGTTTAGCGAAGAGACCCAGTACTTC. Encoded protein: CASSELAFSEETQYF.

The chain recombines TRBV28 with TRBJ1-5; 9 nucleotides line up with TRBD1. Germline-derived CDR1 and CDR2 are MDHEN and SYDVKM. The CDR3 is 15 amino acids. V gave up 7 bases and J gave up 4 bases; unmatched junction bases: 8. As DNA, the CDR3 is TGTGCCAGCACAAACACAGGGGGCCCGAATCAGCCCCAGCATTTT. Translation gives CASTNTGGPNQPQHF.

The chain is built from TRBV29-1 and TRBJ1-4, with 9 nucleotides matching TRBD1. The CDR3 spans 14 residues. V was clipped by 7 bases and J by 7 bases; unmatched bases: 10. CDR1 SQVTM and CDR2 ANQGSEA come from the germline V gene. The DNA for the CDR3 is TGCAGCGCACAGCCGGGACAGGGAGGTGAAAAACTGTTTTTT. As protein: CSAQPGQGGEKLFF.

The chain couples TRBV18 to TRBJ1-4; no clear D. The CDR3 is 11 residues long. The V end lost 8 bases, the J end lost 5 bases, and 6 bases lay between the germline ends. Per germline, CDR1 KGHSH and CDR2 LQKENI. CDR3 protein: CASEGNEKLFF. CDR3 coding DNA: TGTGCCAGCGAGGGAAATGAAAAACTGTTTTTT.

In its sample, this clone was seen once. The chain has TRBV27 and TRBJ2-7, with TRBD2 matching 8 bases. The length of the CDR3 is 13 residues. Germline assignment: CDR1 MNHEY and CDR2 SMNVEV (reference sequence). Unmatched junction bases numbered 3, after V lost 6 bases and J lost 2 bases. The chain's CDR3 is CASRTSGTYEQYF. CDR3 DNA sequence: TGTGCCAGCAGAACTAGCGGAACCTACGAGCAGTACTTC.

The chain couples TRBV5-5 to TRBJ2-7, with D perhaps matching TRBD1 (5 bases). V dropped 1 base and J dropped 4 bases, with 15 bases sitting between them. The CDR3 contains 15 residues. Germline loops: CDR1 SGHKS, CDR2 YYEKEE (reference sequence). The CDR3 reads CASSLSTGPLYEQYF. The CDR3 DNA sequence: TGTGCCAGCAGCTTGTCTACAGGACCCTTATACGAGCAGTACTTC.

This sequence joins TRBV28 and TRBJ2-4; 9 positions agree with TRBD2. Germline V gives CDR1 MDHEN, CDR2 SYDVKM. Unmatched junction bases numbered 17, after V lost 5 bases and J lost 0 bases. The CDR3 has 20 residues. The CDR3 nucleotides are TGTGCCAGCAGTAGTTCCTTTGGCGGGAGGGCCTTAATAGCCAAAAACATTCAGTACTTC. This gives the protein CASSSSFGGRALIAKNIQYF. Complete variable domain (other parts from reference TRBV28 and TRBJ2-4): DVKVTQSSRYLVKRTGEKVFLECVQDMDHENMFWYRQDPGLGLRLIYFSYDVKMKEKGDIPEGYSVSREKKERFSLILESASTNQTSMYLCASSSSFGGRALIAKNIQYFGAGTRLSVL.

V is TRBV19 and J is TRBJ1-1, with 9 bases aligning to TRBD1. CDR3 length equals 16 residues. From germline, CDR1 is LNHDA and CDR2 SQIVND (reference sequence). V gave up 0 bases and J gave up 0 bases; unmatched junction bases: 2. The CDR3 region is CASSIDRTGVNTEAFF. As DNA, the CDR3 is TGTGCCAGTAGTATAGACCGGACAGGGGTGAACACTGAAGCTTTCTTT.

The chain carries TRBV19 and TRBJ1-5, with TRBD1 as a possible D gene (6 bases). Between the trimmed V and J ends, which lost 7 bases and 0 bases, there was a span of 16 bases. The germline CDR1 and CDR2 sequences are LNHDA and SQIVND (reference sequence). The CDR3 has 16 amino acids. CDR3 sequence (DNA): TGTGCCAGTATGAAGGGGCAGGGGAATAGCAATCAGCCCCAGCATTTT. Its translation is CASMKGQGNSNQPQHF.

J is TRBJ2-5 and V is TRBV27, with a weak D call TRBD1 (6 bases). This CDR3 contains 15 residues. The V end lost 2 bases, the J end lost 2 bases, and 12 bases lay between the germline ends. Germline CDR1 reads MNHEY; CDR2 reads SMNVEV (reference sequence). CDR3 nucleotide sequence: TGTGCCAGCAGTTTAACAGGGCTGGTTCAAGAGACCCAGTACTTC. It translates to CASSLTGLVQETQYF.